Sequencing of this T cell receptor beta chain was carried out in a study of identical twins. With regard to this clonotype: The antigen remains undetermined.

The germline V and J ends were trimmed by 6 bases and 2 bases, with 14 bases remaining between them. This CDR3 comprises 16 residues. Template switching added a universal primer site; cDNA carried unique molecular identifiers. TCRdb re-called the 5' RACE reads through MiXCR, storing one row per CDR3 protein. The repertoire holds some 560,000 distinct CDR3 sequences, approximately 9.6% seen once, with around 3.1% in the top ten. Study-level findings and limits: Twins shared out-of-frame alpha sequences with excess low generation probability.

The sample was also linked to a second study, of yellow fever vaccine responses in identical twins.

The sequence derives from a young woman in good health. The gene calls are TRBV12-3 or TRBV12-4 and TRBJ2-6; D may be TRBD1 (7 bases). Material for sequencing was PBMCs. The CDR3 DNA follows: TGTGCCAGCAGGCGGGACAGTTCCCCTGGGGCCAACGTCCTGACTTTC. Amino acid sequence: CASRRDSSPGANVLTF.